The clone carrying this TCR beta chain was detected only once. The antigen remains unidentified. This sample was included in a study of T cell responses to AZD1222 COVID-19 vaccine. Study-level results: In a largely white British group with more females than males, clonal diversity was possibly underestimated. Close to half of spike-specific TCRs reportedly recognize unmutated variant regions.

Here immunoSEQ multiplex PCR was the method, and the copy in TCRdb shows in-frame clones only, minus some. Of some 95,000 clones in the sample, approximately 88% are singletons; the top ten hold about an eighth. Germline V gene sequence: CDR1 SGHNT, CDR2 YENEEA. This CDR3 region has 13 residues. V was shortened by 5 bases and J by 5 bases, with 11 bases between the two germline ends. The chain uses TRBV11-3 and TRBJ2-3, with unresolved D. This TCR was sampled from an adult who received the AZD1222 COVID-19 vaccine. This specimen was peripheral blood, taken 28 days after the second AZD1222 dose. The CDR3 region is CASSTGPGDTQYF. The CDR3 DNA is TGTGCCAGCAGCACCGGACCGGGAGATACGCAGTATTTT.